Described below is a single TCR beta chain sequence and its context. Its recognized antigen is unknown. No per-base quality is available; no much larger clone lies one base away. From each donor, a single peripheral blood sample of 100 to 150 mL on average was drawn into heparinised tubes. Using a panel that included CD45RO, CCR7, CD25, CD127, CD95 and CD27, naive, central memory, regulatory and stem cell-like memory CD4+ T cells were sorted on a BD FACSAria II. All sorted populations exceeded 95% purity. PBMCs were isolated immediately by Lymphoprep density gradient centrifugation and stained directly without culture. To minimize batch effects, samples were stained and sorted in pairs, one healthy donor with one patient per experiment. The entire amount of isolated RNA was reverse transcribed using the High Capacity cDNA Reverse Transcription Kit, so the sequenced TCRB transcripts were expressed ones. Deep immunoSEQ sequencing was performed on naive, central memory and regulatory T cell samples, with an average of roughly 3.3 million total reads per sample. Sorted cells were lysed in RLT buffer and RNA was extracted with DNase-treated RNeasy Micro or Mini kits, depending on cell number. To prevent cross-contamination, each cell subset was processed individually, whereas patient and healthy donor samples were processed jointly. The immunoSEQ multiplex PCR was used to amplify TCRB sequences from cDNA, generating 87-bp fragments that spanned the CDR3 region. The amplicons were sequenced using the Illumina HiSeq platform. The published analysis was carried out like this. Synthetic template baselines were used to correct PCR bias computationally, reads within Hamming distance 2 were collapsed, and singletons that could not be merged were discarded. Reads were aligned against IMGT to assign V, D and J genes, CDR3 length and insertions or deletions at six rearrangement sites. Within each subset, clonotype counts were normalized to sorted cell number, after which true diversity and Gini coefficients were computed with the tcR R package. The overlap coefficient, calculated on TCRB nucleotide sequences, was used to measure repertoire sharing. Out-of-frame TCRB sequences from naive cells were analyzed as a proxy for the pre-selection repertoire. Held by TCRdb, this immuneACCESS table contains in-frame sequences only and omits some clones. Under half of the omission traces to an unresolved V gene where checked; the cause of the rest is unknown. That table gives V, J and clone size, and the DNA gave D and trimming. This sample comprises approximately 250,000 clones, over 9.5% of them detected only once. The top ten constitute 0.03% to 0.04% of the sample.

This sample was taken from a study of beta chain features in type 1 diabetes listed by TCRdb under 2018. Concerning the study at large: Patients and healthy donors did not differ in mean age, gender distribution, total cell number or subset yield. In the study, TCRB repertoires of sorted circulating CD4+ T cell subsets from recently diagnosed type 1 diabetes patients were compared with those of matched healthy donors. A total of about 110 million sorted cells were examined across all samples, and the number of cells per subset was strongly correlated with RNA yield. Naive and central memory subsets were obtained from all 30 or so donors, but regulatory and stem cell-like memory subsets were isolated from only 8 patients and 8 healthy donors. General study outcomes and caveats: Because small numbers of individuals were included in the HLA sub-analyses, any influence of HLA type on TCRB rearrangement was left unresolved. A moderate but significant shortening of TCRB CDR3 length was observed in type 1 diabetes patients in all four CD4+ subsets. PCR might favor shorter templates, but patient and control samples were amplified and corrected together, so any skew would affect both groups equally. Patients with type 1 diabetes made fewer insertions and deleted more nucleotides at VDJ recombination sites, implying thymic rearrangement abnormalities. Naive, central memory and regulatory TCRB repertoires appeared to be more similar among patients than among healthy donors. Because cDNA rather than genomic DNA was sequenced, highly expressing activated cells could have been over-represented, although no difference in activation and CD3 levels was found between groups.

Material for sequencing was naive CD4+ T cells from blood. This specimen's cell subset or site label, interpreted: true naive CD4+ T cells. This clonotype originated in a woman younger than 30 in good health.

The encoded CDR3 is CASSLGRGTGTYEQYF. The DNA sequence is TGTGCCAGCAGCTTAGGAAGAGGGACTGGGACCTACGAGCAGTACTTC. The chain uses TRBV7-2 and TRBJ2-7, with TRBD2 tentatively as D gene (6 bases match). The junction shows trimming of 1 base on V and 2 bases on J, plus 15 bases between the germline ends. CDR1 and CDR2, looked up from the germline V gene, are SGHTA and FQGNSA. From cysteine to phenylalanine, the CDR3 is 16 amino acids long. Just the 48-base CDR3 DNA is kept, in frame starting at base 1.